The 32 T cell receptor beta chains in this list originate from one sample, sequenced in a study of CD8+ T cells in alopecia areata. TCR sequencing used cDNA made by reverse transcription of extracted RNA. Clones were sequenced by immunoSEQ multiplex PCR, and TCRdb holds only the in-frame ones, with some missing. Seen here are about 160,000 clones, roughly 48% observed once, and the top ten hold approximately 7%. What was sequenced was CD4+ T cells sorted from blood. The source of these receptors is a human donor with alopecia areata.

The V gene is TRBV7-6, the J gene TRBJ2-6; D is undetermined. Germline values: CDR1 SGHVS, CDR2 FNYEAQ. This CDR3 is 14 amino acids long. The V and J ends lost 0 bases and 4 bases respectively, with 4 bases between them. CDR3 DNA sequence: TGTGCCAGCAGCTTAGCCAGCGGGGCCAACGTCCTGACTTTC. Encoded protein: CASSLASGANVLTF. The complete variable domain, with remaining parts taken from reference TRBV7-6 and TRBJ2-6, reads GAGVSQSPRYKVTKRGQDVALRCDPISGHVSLYWYRQALGQGPEFLTYFNYEAQQDKSGLPNDRFSAERPEGSISTLTIQRTEQRDSAMYRCASSLASGANVLTFGAGSRLTVL.

The sample holds one count of this clone. This sequence joins TRBV4-1 and TRBJ2-1, with 14 bases that match TRBD2. The CDR3 is 17 amino acids. The germline CDR1 and CDR2 sequences are MGHRA and YSYEKL. Trimming at V came to 0 bases and at J to 6 bases, leaving 4 bases not matched to a gene. CDR3 nucleotide sequence: TGCGCCAGCAGCCAAGATGGCGGGACTAGCGGGAGCAATGAGCAGTTCTTC. This codes for CASSQDGGTSGSNEQFF.

The chain uses TRBV5-1 and TRBJ2-7, with D perhaps TRBD1 (5 bases). V was trimmed by 3 bases and J by 5 bases, leaving 9 bases between them. The CDR3 spans 12 residues. Germline lookup yields CDR1 SGHRS and CDR2 YFSETQ. Written as DNA, the CDR3 is TGCGCCAGCAGCTCAGGGTTCCACGAGCAGTACTTC. This sequence encodes CASSSGFHEQYF.

The rearrangement links TRBV23-1 to TRBJ2-7, with 7 bases fitting TRBD1. TRBV23-1 is an ORF, with its function uncertain. V gave up 8 bases and J gave up 3 bases; unmatched junction bases: 10. CDR3 size: 14 residues. CDR3 in amino acids: CASGISRDSYEQYF. In DNA form, the CDR3 reads TGCGCCAGCGGGATCTCCCGGGACAGCTACGAGCAGTACTTC.

This clone has a handful of counts. This sample includes further DNA sequences coding for the same CDR3. The chain recombines TRBV29-1 with TRBJ2-5, with D unclear. The CDR3 consists of 9 residues. Trimming took off 4 bases at V and 4 bases at J, with 1 base between the two ends. In germline, CDR1 is SQVTM, CDR2 ANQGSEA. CDR3 in amino acids: CSVGETQYF. Here the CDR3 DNA reads TGCAGCGTTGGAGAGACCCAGTACTTC. Together with reference TRBV29-1 and TRBJ2-5, the CDR3 gives the full variable domain: SAVISQKPSRDICQRGTSLTIQCQVDSQVTMMFWYRQQPGQSLTLIATANQGSEATYESGFVIDKFPISRPNLTFSTLTVSNMSPEDSSIYLCSVGETQYFGPGTRLLVL.

CDR3 sequence reads: CAWSVLRGHQPQHF. As DNA, the CDR3 is TGTGCCTGGAGTGTACTAAGGGGCCATCAGCCCCAGCATTTT. The V and J genes are TRBV30 and TRBJ1-5; D perhaps matches TRBD1 (5 bases). The CDR3 runs 14 residues. V lost 0 bases to trimming and J lost 5 bases, with 11 bases between them. The germline V gene has CDR1 GTSNPN and CDR2 SVGIG (reference sequence).

CDR3 DNA: TGTGCCAGCAGTCCCCGGGGTAGCGGGTTAACCTACGAGCAGTACTTC. Translating it yields CASSPRGSGLTYEQYF. This chain uses TRBV27 with TRBJ2-7, with TRBD2 matching 7 bases. Germline trimming cut 5 bases from V and 2 bases from J; bases unmatched to any gene: 12. This CDR3 has 16 amino acids. The germline V gene has CDR1 MNHEY and CDR2 SMNVEV (reference sequence).

The rearrangement uses TRBV5-1 and TRBJ1-1; 7 bases line up with TRBD1. The germline V gene encodes CDR1 SGHRS and CDR2 YFSETQ. There are 12 residues in the CDR3. V lost 4 bases, J lost 5 bases, and 2 bases stayed unmatched. CDR3 residues: CASSVTGTEAFF. Here the CDR3 DNA reads TGCGCCAGCAGCGTGACAGGGACTGAAGCTTTCTTT.

This sequence joins TRBV5-1 and TRBJ1-2; the D is unclear. The CDR3 runs 16 residues. V lost 4 bases to trimming and J lost 7 bases, with 23 bases between them. Germline CDR1 reads SGHRS; CDR2 reads YFSETQ. CDR3 sequence reads: CASSPGQWSYSGGYTF. The CDR3 DNA sequence: TGCGCCAGCAGCCCTGGCCAGTGGAGCTACTCCGGTGGCTACACCTTC.

The chain couples TRBV15 to TRBJ2-7; the D gene is possibly TRBD1 (5 bases). V dropped 0 bases and J dropped 2 bases, with 11 bases sitting between them. The CDR3 runs 15 residues. Per germline, CDR1 LNHNV and CDR2 YYDKDF (reference sequence). Here the CDR3 DNA reads TGTGCCACCAGCAGAGACCCAGGGATGGCCTACGAGCAGTACTTC. Translation: CATSRDPGMAYEQYF.

V is TRBV9 and J is TRBJ2-5; 8 bases align to TRBD1. This CDR3 spans 14 amino acids. Germline V gene sequence: CDR1 SGDLS, CDR2 YYNGEE. V was pared by 0 bases and J by 5 bases, with 3 bases of the junction left unmatched. The CDR3 sequence is CASSVAGGGETQYF. DNA for the CDR3: TGTGCCAGCAGCGTAGCAGGGGGCGGTGAGACCCAGTACTTC.

This clone came up a few times. This chain links TRBV30 with TRBJ2-2; no clear D gene. CDR1 and CDR2 from the germline V gene are GTSNPN and SVGIG (reference sequence). This CDR3 is 13 amino acids long. The V gene lost 2 bases and the J gene lost 6 bases, with 10 bases spanning the gap. The CDR3 region is CAWSIIYAGELFF. The CDR3, as DNA: TGTGCCTGGAGTATCATATACGCCGGGGAGCTGTTTTTT.

The chain couples TRBV7-3 to TRBJ2-1; unclear D gene. Germline CDR1 SGHTA, CDR2 FQGTGA. Trimming removed 2 bases at V and 1 base at J, with 0 bases between. This CDR3 region has 12 residues. CDR3 bases: TGTGCCAGCAGCTTATCCTACAATGAGCAGTTCTTC. Translation: CASSLSYNEQFF.

The chain recombines TRBV5-1 with TRBJ2-5, with D perhaps matching TRBD1 or TRBD2 (6 bases each). Germline V lookup: CDR1 SGHRS, CDR2 YFSETQ. The CDR3 covers 14 residues. V lost 0 bases, J lost 4 bases, and 10 bases lay in between. This CDR3 is CASSLGGARETQYF. The CDR3 coding sequence is TGCGCCAGCAGCTTGGGGGGGGCCCGAGAGACCCAGTACTTC.

This clone occurred a few times. The V call is TRBV11-2, the J call TRBJ1-4; 10 nucleotides agree with TRBD1. The CDR3 runs to 15 residues. Unmatched junction bases numbered 3, after V lost 1 base and J lost 7 bases. In germline, CDR1 is SGHAT, CDR2 FQNNGV. For the CDR3, the DNA is TGTGCCAGCAGCTTAGCCGGGACAGGGGTTGAAAAACTGTTTTTT. Protein sequence: CASSLAGTGVEKLFF. The entire variable domain, with the rest obtained from reference TRBV11-2 and TRBJ1-4, is as follows: EAGVAQSPRYKIIEKRQSVAFWCNPISGHATLYWYQQILGQGPKLLIQFQNNGVVDDSQLPKDRFSAERLKGVDSTLKIQPAKLEDSAVYLCASSLAGTGVEKLFFGSGTQLSVL.

The chain is built from TRBV19 and TRBJ2-7; weak D call: TRBD2 (6 bases). V was pared by 5 bases and J by 5 bases, with 16 bases between. Germline CDR1 is LNHDA and CDR2 is SQIVND (reference sequence). The CDR3 is 14 residues long. The CDR3 region has the DNA TGTGCCAGTAGTCTGGGACTGTCTTGGGACGAGCAGTACTTC. It is translated as CASSLGLSWDEQYF.

This clone was seen only a few times. The chain links TRBV29-1 to TRBJ2-7; 9 bases are a match to TRBD2. Germline trimming cut 6 bases from V and 2 bases from J; bases unmatched to any gene: 14. Germline V gene data show CDR1 as SQVTM and CDR2 as ANQGSEA. This CDR3 region has 16 residues. The CDR3 region is CSVAGISGLAPYEQYF. The CDR3 DNA reads TGCAGCGTCGCAGGGATATCGGGACTAGCCCCCTACGAGCAGTACTTC.

As DNA, the CDR3 is TGCGCCAGCAGCTTGACAGGGGAATATGAGCAGTTCTTC. This sequence encodes CASSLTGEYEQFF. The V and J genes are TRBV5-1 and TRBJ2-1; 7 bases are shared with TRBD1. V shed 1 base and J 8 bases; nucleotides not matched to a gene: 3. This CDR3 has 13 amino acids. Germline CDR1 and CDR2: SGHRS and YFSETQ. The full variable domain, with the rest looked up from reference TRBV5-1 and TRBJ2-1, is KAGVTQTPRYLIKTRGQQVTLSCSPISGHRSVSWYQQTPGQGLQFLFEYFSETQRNKGNFPGRFSGRQFSNSRSEMNVSTLELGDSALYLCASSLTGEYEQFFGPGTRLTVL.

V is TRBV20-1 and J is TRBJ1-1, with unresolved D. Germline V gives CDR1 DFQATT, CDR2 SNEGSKA (reference sequence). The CDR3 spans 11 residues. V was cut by 6 bases and J by 4 bases, with 9 bases left in between. The CDR3 nucleotides read TGCAGTGCCCCGTCGGCCACTGAAGCTTTCTTT. Translation: CSAPSATEAFF.

The V gene is TRBV5-1, the J gene TRBJ2-1, with TRBD1 matching 9 bases. The ends lost 10 bases at V and 5 bases at J; junction bases unmatched: 4. From germline, CDR1 is SGHRS and CDR2 YFSETQ. The CDR3 has 12 residues. CDR3 in amino acids: CAWTGVNNEQFF. In DNA, the CDR3 is TGCGCCTGGACAGGGGTTAACAATGAGCAGTTCTTC.

In its sample, this clone was seen a few times. The chain recombines TRBV13 with TRBJ2-7, with 8 nucleotides matching TRBD1. This CDR3 is 12 amino acids long. CDR1 and CDR2 from the germline V gene are PRHDT and FYEKMQ (reference sequence). With 10 bases clipped from V and 7 bases from J, the junction kept 9 bases outside the gene matches. The CDR3 sequence is CANQRQGNEQYF. Here the CDR3 DNA reads TGTGCCAACCAACGACAGGGGAATGAGCAGTACTTC. Looking up the rest from reference TRBV13 and TRBJ2-7 gives the full variable domain: AAGVIQSPRHLIKEKRETATLKCYPIPRHDTVYWYQQGPGQDPQFLISFYEKMQSDKGSIPDRFSAQQFSDYHSELNMSSLELGDSALYFCANQRQGNEQYFGPGTRLTVT.

The rearrangement uses TRBV5-6 and TRBJ2-3; perhaps TRBD1 as D (5 bases). The CDR3 contains 13 residues. V dropped 4 bases and J dropped 6 bases, with 12 bases sitting between them. Germline values: CDR1 SGHDT, CDR2 YYEEEE. This CDR3 is CASSLPAGDTQYF. The CDR3 DNA sequence: TGTGCCAGCAGCCTACCTGCAGGGGATACGCAGTATTTT.

This clone was observed a single time. The chain joins TRBV6-6 to TRBJ2-7, with D hard to call. Germline values: CDR1 MNHNY, CDR2 SVGAGI (reference sequence). The CDR3 runs to 12 residues. V lost 6 bases to trimming and J lost 3 bases, with 9 bases between them. The CDR3 coding sequence is TGTGCCAGCAGCCCATACAGCTACGAGCAGTACTTC. Amino acid sequence: CASSPYSYEQYF.

The V and J genes are TRBV30 and TRBJ1-1; the D is unclear. V gave up 1 base and J gave up 11 bases, with 11 bases separating them. The CDR3 sequence is 11 residues long. CDR1 is GTSNPN, CDR2 SVGIG, per germline (reference sequence). CDR3 amino acids: CAWSALKAAFF. The CDR3 DNA reads TGTGCCTGGAGTGCTCTTAAAGCGGCTTTCTTT.

The chain carries TRBV30 and TRBJ1-2, with a possible D match to TRBD1 (5 bases). The germline V and J ends were trimmed by 5 bases and 2 bases, with 12 bases remaining between them. The CDR3 is 13 residues long. In germline, CDR1 is GTSNPN, CDR2 SVGIG (reference sequence). This CDR3 reads CAWGPPGNYGYTF. The CDR3 nucleotides are TGTGCCTGGGGACCCCCAGGGAACTATGGCTACACCTTC.

This clone has more than one count but fewer than ten. The chain recombines TRBV7-9 with TRBJ2-7, with TRBD2 as a possible D gene (6 bases). The CDR3 length is 15 residues. Germline V CDR1 and CDR2: SEHNR, FQNEAQ (reference sequence). V was clipped by 0 bases and J by 6 bases, with 15 bases between them. The CDR3, as DNA: TGTGCCAGCAGCTTAGCGGGAGGACGGGCCGGCGAGCAGTACTTC. It yields the protein CASSLAGGRAGEQYF. The full variable domain, its missing parts supplied by reference TRBV7-9 and TRBJ2-7, is DTGVSQNPRHKITKRGQNVTFRCDPISEHNRLYWYRQTLGQGPEFLTYFQNEAQLEKSRLLSDRFSAERPKGSFSTLEIQRTEQGDSAMYLCASSLAGGRAGEQYFGPGTRLTVT.

This clone was counted between two and nine times. The chain joins TRBV29-1 to TRBJ2-1; no clear D gene. The CDR3 is made up of 15 amino acids. With 2 bases removed from V and 0 bases from J, the gap between germline ends came to 11 bases. The germline gives CDR1 SQVTM, CDR2 ANQGSEA. This CDR3 is CSVEPLQSSYNEQFF. Written as DNA, the CDR3 is TGCAGCGTTGAACCCCTACAGAGCTCCTACAATGAGCAGTTCTTC.

The V call is TRBV18, the J call TRBJ1-1; 7 bases match TRBD1. The trim removed 3 bases at V and 8 bases at J, leaving 3 bases unmatched. Germline V CDR1 and CDR2: KGHSH, LQKENI. The CDR3 sequence is 12 residues long. The CDR3 nucleotides are TGTGCCAGCTCACCCGACAGGGTAGAAGCTTTCTTT. It codes for CASSPDRVEAFF. Combining the CDR3 with reference TRBV18 and TRBJ1-1 gives the whole variable domain NAGVMQNPRHLVRRRGQEARLRCSPMKGHSHVYWYRQLPEEGLKFMVYLQKENIIDESGMPKERFSAEFPKEGPSILRIQQVVRGDSAAYFCASSPDRVEAFFGQGTRLTVV.

This clone was observed a few times. The V gene is TRBV30, the J gene TRBJ2-1, with D maybe TRBD2 (7 bases). This CDR3 is 13 amino acids long. Germline V gene data show CDR1 as GTSNPN and CDR2 as SVGIG (reference sequence). The ends were cut back, 4 bases at V and 9 bases at J, with 16 bases in the middle. As DNA, the CDR3 is TGTGCCTGGAACCTAGCTAGGGGGGGTGAGCAGTTCTTC. Translating it yields CAWNLARGGEQFF.

The chain is built from TRBV28 and TRBJ2-7, with a weak D call TRBD2 (5 bases). V was clipped by 5 bases and J by 4 bases, with 18 bases between them. Germline CDR1 reads MDHEN; CDR2 reads SYDVKM. The CDR3 contains 15 residues. The DNA for the CDR3 is TGTGCCAGCAGTCCTCAATTAGCGTCCTGGTACGAGCAGTACTTC. It encodes CASSPQLASWYEQYF.

This clone came up a few times. Distinct nucleotide sequences in the sample also encode this CDR3. The chain uses TRBV29-1 and TRBJ2-5; no clear D. Germline CDR1 reads SQVTM; CDR2 reads ANQGSEA. Trimming cost V 0 bases and J 7 bases, with 0 bases left between them. The CDR3 runs 9 residues. CDR3 protein: CSVEETQYF. As DNA, the CDR3 is TGCAGCGTTGAAGAGACCCAGTACTTC.

The chain employs TRBV27 and TRBJ2-1; D is possibly TRBD2 (6 bases). In germline, CDR1 is MNHEY, CDR2 SMNVEV (reference sequence). The V and J ends lost 3 bases and 0 bases respectively, with 9 bases between them. This CDR3 has 15 residues. CDR3 nucleotide sequence: TGTGCCAGCAGTTTTGGCGGGGTCTCCTACAATGAGCAGTTCTTC. This sequence encodes CASSFGGVSYNEQFF.